Shown below are 13 T cell receptor beta chains from a single sample sequenced in a study of PD-L1 blockade in urothelial cancer. TCRdb keeps only in-frame clones here, not all; method: immunoSEQ multiplex PCR. The sample lists 90,000 to 120,000 clones; over 80% were seen once. The sequences come from PBMCs, collected around atezolizumab (anti-PD-L1) treatment. All receptors derive from an elderly woman with urothelial cancer.

As DNA, the CDR3 is TGCGCCAGCAACCAGGGGGGGACAGGGATCAGCAATGAGCAGTTCTTC. This encodes CASNQGGTGISNEQFF. The chain employs TRBV5-1 and TRBJ2-1, with 9 bases identical to TRBD1. J was trimmed by 6 bases and V by 6 bases; bases with no gene match: 13. Germline values: CDR1 SGHRS, CDR2 YFSETQ. The CDR3 contains 16 residues.

CDR3 DNA sequence: TGTGCCAGCAGCTTGTCGCCGGGACTAGCTATCGAGCAGTACTTC. This codes for CASSLSPGLAIEQYF. This chain uses TRBV5-4 with TRBJ2-7; 9 bases fit TRBD2. V was pared by 1 base and J by 6 bases, with 8 bases of the junction left unmatched. Germline CDR1 and CDR2: SGHNT and YYREEE (reference sequence). The CDR3 covers 15 residues.

The rearrangement links TRBV5-4 to TRBJ2-7; 8 nucleotides match TRBD1. The CDR3 sequence is 15 residues long. Trimming removed 1 base from V and 2 bases from J; junction bases left unmatched: 5. Germline V lookup: CDR1 SGHNT, CDR2 YYREEE (reference sequence). The CDR3 region is CASSLSAGGTYEQYF. DNA for the CDR3: TGTGCCAGCAGCTTGTCGGCAGGGGGCACCTACGAGCAGTACTTC.

CDR3 amino acids: CASTSPQRESYEQYF. The CDR3 nucleotides read TGTGCCAGCACCTCCCCCCAGCGGGAATCCTACGAGCAGTACTTC. The chain is built from TRBV25-1 and TRBJ2-5, with 7 bases fitting TRBD2. The DNA end is a closer match to TRBJ2-7, so the J assignment may be wrong. Germline lookup yields CDR1 MGHDK and CDR2 SYGVNS. CDR3 length: 15 residues.

The CDR3 DNA reads as TGTGCCAGCAGCTTGGGCCTAGCGGGAGCCTTGTTGTACTTC. Translated, it gives CASSLGLAGALLYF. The V and J genes are TRBV13 and TRBJ2-7, with TRBD2 identical over 10 bases. Trimming cost V 3 bases and J 12 bases; bases outside gene matches: 11. From germline, CDR1 is PRHDT and CDR2 FYEKMQ (reference sequence). CDR3 size: 14 residues.

The J gene is TRBJ2-7, the V gene TRBV6-5, with 7 bases matching TRBD2. Per the germline V gene, CDR1 is MNHEY and CDR2 is SVGAGI. CDR3 length: 15 amino acids. V gave up 7 bases and J gave up 2 bases; unmatched junction bases: 11. The CDR3 region has the DNA TGTGCCAGCACCCCGGCTCTGGCGGGAGCCTACGAGCAGTACTTC. Protein product: CASTPALAGAYEQYF.

The rearrangement links TRBV7-2 to TRBJ2-1, with a tentative D call TRBD2 (6 bases). Per germline, CDR1 SGHTA and CDR2 FQGNSA. This CDR3 is built from 14 residues. Trimming pared 1 base from V and 8 bases from J, leaving 12 bases between. The CDR3 sequence is CASSLGLGHHEQFF. The DNA for the CDR3 is TGTGCCAGCAGCTTAGGACTAGGTCATCATGAGCAGTTCTTC.

The genes are TRBV5-1 and TRBJ2-7, with TRBD2 matching 9 bases. V shed 2 bases, J shed 4 bases, and the junction held 4 bases outside the gene matches. Germline assignment: CDR1 SGHRS and CDR2 YFSETQ. The CDR3 covers 14 residues. CDR3 nucleotides: TGCGCCAGCAGCTTAATAGCGGGAGAGTACGAGCAGTACTTC. Protein sequence: CASSLIAGEYEQYF.

J is TRBJ2-2 and V is TRBV14; no clear D. The ends were cut back, 0 bases at V and 7 bases at J, with 6 bases in the middle. There are 13 residues in the CDR3. Germline CDR1 is SGHDN and CDR2 is FVKESK. Written as DNA, the CDR3 is TGTGCCAGCAGCCAAGATCCTAGCGGGGAGCTGTTTTTT. It codes for CASSQDPSGELFF.

This sequence joins TRBV28 and TRBJ2-1; TRBD2 aligns across 8 bases. Germline-derived CDR1 and CDR2 are MDHEN and SYDVKM. The CDR3 is 17 residues long. Trimming removed 2 bases from V and 3 bases from J; junction bases left unmatched: 9. CDR3 amino acids: CASSLIGGLAGYNEQFF. The CDR3 DNA follows: TGTGCCAGCAGTTTAATTGGTGGACTAGCTGGCTACAATGAGCAGTTCTTC.

This clone was seen more than once but under ten times. The gene calls are TRBV27 and TRBJ2-1, with 11 bases aligning to TRBD2. Germline V gives CDR1 MNHEY, CDR2 SMNVEV (reference sequence). V trimming: 2 bases; J trimming: 0 bases; junction bases outside the gene matches: 6. CDR3 length equals 18 residues. For the CDR3, the DNA is TGTGCCAGCAGTTTAAGGACTAGCGGGCGCTACTCCTACAATGAGCAGTTCTTC. This translates into CASSLRTSGRYSYNEQFF.

This rearrangement joins TRBV6-6 to TRBJ2-2; 13 bases line up with TRBD2. The germline gives CDR1 MNHNY, CDR2 SVGAGI (reference sequence). The CDR3 is made up of 16 amino acids. V was pared by 5 bases and J by 9 bases, with 9 bases of the junction left unmatched. The DNA for the CDR3 is TGTGCCAGCAGTACCACCAGACTAGCGGGAGGCCGGGAGCTGTTTTTT. Amino acids: CASSTTRLAGGRELFF.

This clone was seen a handful of times. The J gene is TRBJ2-7, the V gene TRBV5-8; D is unclear. With 1 base removed from V and 7 bases from J, the gap between germline ends came to 9 bases. The germline V gene has CDR1 SGHTS and CDR2 YDEGEE. The CDR3 length is 12 residues. For the CDR3, the DNA is TGTGCCAGCAGCTTGCGGGTCGGGGAGCAGTACTTC. Translation gives CASSLRVGEQYF.